A single sample gave rise to the 13 T cell receptor beta chains below, sequenced in a study of blood T cell repertoires in COVID-19. Data came from immunoSEQ multiplex PCR; TCRdb stores just in-frame clones and leaves some out. The sample consists of approximately 140,000 clones, around 83% of them appearing once. Material for sequencing was peripheral blood. Every receptor here comes from a woman in her sixties or seventies with acute or convalescent COVID-19.

The rearrangement links TRBV10-1 to TRBJ1-1; D ambiguous. This CDR3 is built from 12 residues. Trimming shortened V by 2 bases and J by 10 bases, and 11 bases separated the two germline ends. Germline loops: CDR1 WNHNN, CDR2 SYGVQD (reference sequence). DNA for the CDR3: TGCGCCAGCAGTGAGACTAGAGGGAGAGCTTTCTTT. Protein: CASSETRGRAFF.

The gene calls are TRBV7-6 and TRBJ1-6, with a tentative D call TRBD1 (6 bases). This CDR3 is built from 14 residues. Germline CDR1 SGHVS, CDR2 FNYEAQ. Between the trimmed V and J ends, which lost 8 bases and 7 bases, there was a span of 15 bases. The CDR3 sequence: CASARQDGNSPLHF. The CDR3 nucleotides read TGTGCCAGCGCCCGACAGGACGGGAATTCACCCCTCCACTTT.

The chain uses TRBV7-8 and TRBJ2-2, with 7 bases fitting TRBD2. After removal of 2 bases from V and 5 bases from J, the junction contained 5 bases not matched to a gene. CDR3 size: 15 residues. Germline values: CDR1 SGHVS, CDR2 FQNEAQ. The CDR3 loop reads CASSLNGGRTGELFF. The CDR3 DNA reads TGTGCCAGCAGCTTAAACGGGGGGAGGACCGGGGAGCTGTTTTTT.

In its sample, this clone was seen a few times. This rearrangement joins TRBV5-1 to TRBJ2-4; tentative D call: TRBD1 (6 bases). Germline CDR1 SGHRS, CDR2 YFSETQ. Trimming removed 4 bases from V and 9 bases from J, with 14 bases in between. The CDR3 covers 13 residues. The CDR3 coding sequence is TGCGCCAGCAGCCCCACAGGGAAGGTCATTCAGTACTTC. This sequence encodes CASSPTGKVIQYF.

The chain uses TRBV30 and TRBJ2-5, with TRBD2 identical over 10 bases. V dropped 2 bases and J dropped 13; count of bases not matched to a gene: 10. There are 13 residues in the CDR3. Germline CDR1 is GTSNPN and CDR2 is SVGIG (reference sequence). CDR3 bases: TGTGCCTGGAGTCTTATGGGTGGACTAGCGGTGTACTTC. Translating it yields CAWSLMGGLAVYF.

The chain links TRBV5-4 to TRBJ1-2; tentatively, D is TRBD1 (6 bases). Germline V gene data show CDR1 as SGHNT and CDR2 as YYREEE (reference sequence). Trimming removed 5 bases from V and 8 bases from J, with 22 bases in between. The CDR3 loop spans 15 amino acids. In nucleotides, the CDR3 is TGTGCCAGCAGTCCTCCGAGGCAGGGGAAAAGGGGCTACACCTTC. This codes for CASSPPRQGKRGYTF.

The chain recombines TRBV6-5 with TRBJ1-1, with D unresolved. CDR3 length: 15 residues. Between the trimmed V and J ends, which lost 4 bases and 1 base, there was a span of 13 bases. The germline V gene encodes CDR1 MNHEY and CDR2 SVGAGI. The CDR3 protein is CASSSYGLQNTEAFF. The CDR3 bases are TGTGCCAGCAGTTCCTACGGACTGCAGAACACTGAAGCTTTCTTT.

This clone appeared a single time. In DNA, the CDR3 is TGTGCCAGCAGCCAAGATCCGGGGCGAAACCTGGGGGGGCCAGATACGCAGTATTTT. This encodes CASSQDPGRNLGGPDTQYF. This chain joins TRBV3-1 (or the pseudogene TRBV3-2) and TRBJ2-3, with TRBD2 as a possible D gene (7 bases). This CDR3 spans 19 amino acids. Germline assignment: CDR1 LGHDT and CDR2 YNNKEL (reference sequence). With 0 bases removed from V and 4 bases from J, the gap between germline ends came to 23 bases.

The rearrangement uses TRBV7-2 and TRBJ2-3; 9 positions agree with TRBD2. Germline CDR1 SGHTA, CDR2 FQGNSA. After removal of 2 bases from V and 5 bases from J, the junction contained 5 bases not matched to a gene. This CDR3 region has 15 residues. CDR3 residues: CASSLRGGARDTQYF. The CDR3 nucleotides read TGTGCCAGCAGCTTACGCGGGGGGGCCAGAGATACGCAGTATTTT. Together with reference TRBV7-2 and TRBJ2-3, the CDR3 gives the full variable domain: GAGVSQSPSNKVTEKGKDVELRCDPISGHTALYWYRQSLGQGLEFLIYFQGNSAPDKSGLPSDRFSAERTGGSVSTLTIQRTQQEDSAVYLCASSLRGGARDTQYFGPGTRLTVL.

This clone occurred once. V and J are TRBV5-1 and TRBJ2-1, with 8 nucleotides matching TRBD2. With V trimmed by 3 bases and J by 7 bases, 3 bases remained unmatched. This CDR3 is 13 amino acids long. Germline-derived CDR1 and CDR2 are SGHRS and YFSETQ. The DNA for the CDR3 is TGCGCCAGCAGCTCCTTAGCGGGGAATGAGCAGTTCTTC. Translating it yields CASSSLAGNEQFF.

This rearrangement joins TRBV11-3 to TRBJ2-1; weak D call: TRBD1 (6 bases). Germline-derived CDR1 and CDR2 are SGHNT and YENEEA. V lost 5 bases, J lost 8 bases, and 19 bases lay in between. The CDR3 sequence is 15 residues long. The CDR3 DNA reads TGTGCCAGCAGCCCCCGATTAAGGGCAGGGGATGAGCAGTTCTTC. The encoded protein is CASSPRLRAGDEQFF.

This chain links TRBV7-3 with TRBJ2-3; possibly TRBD2 for D (7 bases). V lost 4 bases, J lost 0 bases, and 14 bases lay in between. Germline loops: CDR1 SGHTA, CDR2 FQGTGA. This CDR3 comprises 16 residues. This CDR3 is CASSSSPGGSTDTQYF. DNA of the CDR3: TGTGCCAGCAGCTCGTCCCCGGGGGGCAGCACAGATACGCAGTATTTT.

Remarks on this clone: At one of its ends the junction is not consistent with the germline gene, which may arise from a read error. In nucleotides, the CDR3 is TGTGCCATCCGAAAGTCGGGGGCTAGCGGGGCCTACGATCAGTACTTC. It encodes CAIRKSGASGAYDQYF. The chain links TRBV27 to TRBJ2-7; 9 bases match TRBD2. In germline, CDR1 is MNHEY, CDR2 SMNVEV (reference sequence). CDR3 size: 16 residues.